The rows below give T cell receptor beta chains drawn from one sample of a study of T cell responses to AZD1222 COVID-19 vaccine. Clones were sequenced by immunoSEQ multiplex PCR, and TCRdb holds only the in-frame ones, with some missing. The sample lists more than 15,000 clones; 84% were seen once. Sequenced material: peripheral blood, taken 28 days after the second AZD1222 dose. These receptors came from an adult who received the AZD1222 COVID-19 vaccine. CDR3s include the opening cysteine and the closing phenylalanine or tryptophan. The D gene is left open where the match is weak. Rows give clone size only sometimes, using once, few, many, or a class for an expanded clone.

j_call d_call clone_size v_call cdr3_aa cdr3_nt
TRBJ1-1 TRBD1 NA TRBV30 CAWRGQGGTEAFF TGTGCCTGGAGGGGACAGGGGGGCACTGAAGCTTTCTTT
TRBJ2-5 NA once TRBV5-1 CASSLDVPGKYQETQYF TGCGCCAGCAGCTTGGACGTTCCGGGAAAGTACCAAGAGACCCAGTACTTC
TRBJ2-1 TRBD2 NA TRBV11-3 CASSSEGLLAGGGEQFF TGTGCCAGCAGCTCCGAGGGTCTTCTAGCGGGAGGCGGTGAGCAGTTCTTC
TRBJ1-4 TRBD1 NA TRBV5-1 CASSFRQGVGKLFF TGCGCCAGCAGCTTTCGGCAGGGGGTTGGAAAACTGTTTTTT
TRBJ2-3 NA NA TRBV2 CASSLTFLRADTQYF TGTGCCAGCAGCTTGACATTCCTCCGGGCAGATACGCAGTATTTT
TRBJ1-5 NA few TRBV7-2 CASSLWNSNQPQHF TGTGCCAGCAGCCTTTGGAATAGCAATCAGCCCCAGCATTTT
TRBJ2-5 NA NA TRBV2 CASSGTPVETQYF TGTGCCAGCAGTGGGACCCCGGTAGAGACCCAGTACTTC
TRBJ2-1 NA NA TRBV7-3 CASSPAPGTIYNEQFF TGTGCCAGCAGCCCCGCCCCCGGGACCATCTACAATGAGCAGTTCTTC
TRBJ1-5 TRBD1 NA TRBV24-1 CATSDSTGGWGQPQHF TGTGCCACCAGTGATTCGACAGGGGGCTGGGGTCAGCCCCAGCATTTT
TRBJ1-1 NA NA TRBV27 CASIFKPTGYMNTEAFF TGTGCCAGCATTTTTAAACCTACAGGTTATATGAACACTGAAGCTTTCTTT
TRBJ2-2 NA NA TRBV27 CASTSSSRTGELFF TGTGCCAGCACAAGTTCAAGCAGGACCGGGGAGCTGTTTTTT
TRBJ2-3 NA NA TRBV19 CASRLQDSNTDTQYF TGTGCCAGTAGGTTACAGGACTCCAACACAGATACGCAGTATTTT